These 28 T cell receptor beta chains share one sample of origin, sequenced in a study of T cell responses to AZD1222 COVID-19 vaccine. The table came from immunoSEQ multiplex PCR; TCRdb's copy has only in-frame clones and leaves some out. The table lists around 180,000 clones, 70% to 90% of them singletons. The material was peripheral blood, obtained on day 0 of AZD1222 vaccination. The origin of the receptors is an adult in good health.

The chain couples TRBV12-3 or TRBV12-4 to TRBJ1-2; weak D call: TRBD1 (6 bases). V was shortened by 7 bases and J by 5 bases, with 11 bases between the two germline ends. The CDR3 spans 12 residues. The CDR3 here is CASIEGGYGYTF. Here the CDR3 DNA reads TGTGCCAGCATCGAAGGGGGGTATGGCTACACCTTC.

This chain uses TRBV24-1 with TRBJ1-2; D not resolved. This CDR3 is 13 amino acids long. V lost 7 bases, J lost 7 bases, and 15 bases lay in between. Per the germline V gene, CDR1 is KGHDR and CDR2 is SFDVKD. The CDR3 region has the DNA TGTGCCACCAGAGGAACTAGCCGGGGTGGCTACACCTTC. Protein: CATRGTSRGGYTF.

This clone was seen a handful of times. The chain carries TRBV7-2 and TRBJ2-5; unclear D gene. The CDR3 spans 15 residues. Germline-derived CDR1 and CDR2 are SGHTA and FQGNSA. Trimming took off 1 base at V and 3 bases at J, with 12 bases between the two ends. The CDR3 DNA reads TGTGCCAGCAGCTTAGATATCTCTCCCGAAGAGACCCAGTACTTC. This gives the protein CASSLDISPEETQYF.

CDR3 coding DNA: TGTGCCAGCAGCCGTGGGACTGGAAACACCATATATTTT. Encoded protein: CASSRGTGNTIYF. The chain uses TRBV3-1 (or the pseudogene TRBV3-2) and TRBJ1-3, with unresolved D. Per the germline V gene, CDR1 is LGHDT and CDR2 is YNNKEL (reference sequence). The CDR3 totals 13 residues. The V end lost 4 bases, the J end lost 2 bases, and 6 bases lay between the germline ends.

V usage is TRBV28 and J usage is TRBJ1-6; TRBD1 aligns across 7 bases. Germline-derived CDR1 and CDR2 are MDHEN and SYDVKM. The CDR3 contains 17 residues. Trimming at V came to 6 bases and at J to 0 bases, leaving 8 bases not matched to a gene. CDR3 in DNA: TGTGCCAGCAGAGGCTTGGACAGGAGCTCCTATAATTCACCCCTCCACTTT. Protein product: CASRGLDRSSYNSPLHF.

The chain links TRBV6-5 to TRBJ1-5, with 11 bases fitting TRBD1. CDR3 length equals 14 residues. The J segment lost 7 bases and the V segment lost 4 bases, leaving 3 bases of the junction unmatched. Germline V gene lookup returns CDR1 MNHEY and CDR2 SVGAGI. As DNA, the CDR3 is TGTGCCAGCAGTTGGGACAGGGGGTTCCAGCCCCAGCATTTT. As protein: CASSWDRGFQPQHF.

The chain recombines TRBV18 with TRBJ2-1; maybe TRBD2 (6 bases). The CDR3 loop spans 14 amino acids. Germline CDR1 KGHSH, CDR2 LQKENI. V lost 0 bases and J 6 bases, leaving 9 bases between the germline ends. CDR3 region: CASSPPRLVNEQFF. For the CDR3, the DNA is TGTGCCAGCTCACCACCGAGACTAGTCAATGAGCAGTTCTTC.

This chain links TRBV28 with TRBJ1-6; 7 bases are shared with TRBD1. J was trimmed by 6 bases and V by 8 bases; bases with no gene match: 4. Germline V gene lookup returns CDR1 MDHEN and CDR2 SYDVKM. The CDR3 length is 13 residues. The CDR3 DNA is TGTGCCAGCGGGACAGAAGTTAATTCACCCCTCCACTTT. This gives the protein CASGTEVNSPLHF.

The V call is TRBV5-1, the J call TRBJ1-2; tentative D call: TRBD1 (5 bases). The length of the CDR3 is 17 residues. From germline, CDR1 is SGHRS and CDR2 YFSETQ. The ends were cut back, 4 bases at V and 3 bases at J, with 22 bases in the middle. DNA for the CDR3: TGCGCCAGCAGCAGGGAATATAAATCAGACAGTCACTATGGCTACACCTTC. Amino acid sequence: CASSREYKSDSHYGYTF.

V gene TRBV24-1 combines with J gene TRBJ1-1; no firm D call. V lost 1 base and J 6 bases, leaving 20 bases between the germline ends. Germline V gene lookup returns CDR1 KGHDR and CDR2 SFDVKD. There are 17 residues in the CDR3. The CDR3 coding sequence is TGTGCCACCAGTGATTTAAGAGGTTTCCATGGTCAGTCTGAAGCTTTCTTT. Translation gives CATSDLRGFHGQSEAFF.

This clone was observed a single time. This chain uses TRBV4-2 with TRBJ2-1; the match to TRBD2 covers 14 bases. CDR1 and CDR2 from the germline V gene are LGHNA and YNFKEQ. The V gene end was trimmed by 6 bases and the J gene end by 6 bases; junction bases not matched to a gene: 4. The CDR3 length is 15 residues. CDR3 DNA sequence: TGTGCCAGCAGGTTGGGACTAGCGGGAGCCAATGAGCAGTTCTTC. Amino acid sequence: CASRLGLAGANEQFF.

This chain uses TRBV1 with TRBJ1-5. TRBV1 is a pseudogene segment. The CDR3 loop spans 18 amino acids. The CDR3 spells CTSSQDRCSPYSNQPQHF. In nucleotides, the CDR3 is TGCACCAGCAGCCAAGATAGGTGCAGCCCGTATAGCAATCAGCCCCAGCATTTT.

The V and J genes are TRBV20-1 and TRBJ2-1; TRBD2 matches 8 bases. This CDR3 region has 14 residues. Looked up from germline, CDR1 is DFQATT and CDR2 is SNEGSKA (reference sequence). V lost 3 bases, J lost 5 bases, and 6 bases stayed unmatched. The DNA for the CDR3 is TGCAGTGCTAGTCGGCTAGCGGGCGACAATGAGCAGTTCTTC. This sequence encodes CSASRLAGDNEQFF.

The V gene is TRBV5-6, the J gene TRBJ2-7; 7 bases fit TRBD1. Trimming removed 2 bases from V and 2 bases from J; junction bases left unmatched: 13. The germline CDR1 and CDR2 sequences are SGHDT and YYEEEE. The CDR3 covers 17 residues. The CDR3 protein is CASSLPGQTPMTYEQYF. The CDR3 nucleotides are TGTGCCAGCAGCTTACCGGGACAGACTCCGATGACCTACGAGCAGTACTTC.

The rearrangement uses TRBV3-1 (or the pseudogene TRBV3-2) and TRBJ1-2, with D perhaps matching TRBD1 (5 bases). The CDR3 has 17 residues. V was trimmed by 0 bases and J by 4 bases, leaving 18 bases between them. The germline V gene has CDR1 LGHDT and CDR2 YNNKEL (reference sequence). DNA of the CDR3: TGTGCCAGCAGCCAAGAACAGGTTCCTGGGTTTGGCTATGGCTACACCTTC. Translating gives CASSQEQVPGFGYGYTF.

Only a few counts were recorded for this clone. Other DNA sequences in this sample translate to the same CDR3. CDR3 sequence reads: CASSIGLADTQYF. The DNA of the CDR3 is TGTGCCAGTAGTATTGGACTAGCGGATACGCAGTATTTT. The V gene is TRBV19, the J gene TRBJ2-3; 9 nucleotides line up with TRBD2. Germline CDR1 LNHDA, CDR2 SQIVND (reference sequence). The CDR3 is 13 residues long. V lost 3 bases and J lost 6; bases outside the gene matches: 1.

A few counts support this clone. V is TRBV2 and J is TRBJ1-3, with TRBD1 identical over 9 bases. Unmatched junction bases numbered 6, after V lost 6 bases and J lost 0 bases. Germline assignment: CDR1 SNHLY and CDR2 FYNNEI. CDR3 size: 16 residues. CDR3 coding DNA: TGTGCCAGCAGGTTGGACAGGGGTGCCTCTGGAAACACCATATATTTT. It yields the protein CASRLDRGASGNTIYF.

The CDR3 protein is CASSLWLGQENYGYTF. The CDR3 nucleotides read TGTGCCAGCAGCTTATGGTTAGGACAGGAAAACTATGGCTACACCTTC. The chain links TRBV7-8 to TRBJ1-2; 7 nucleotides agree with TRBD1. Per germline, CDR1 SGHVS and CDR2 FQNEAQ. The V segment lost 2 bases and the J segment 2 bases; nucleotides outside the gene matches: 8. The CDR3 has 16 amino acids. Full variable domain (remainder filled in from reference TRBV7-8 and TRBJ1-2): GAGVSQSPRYKVAKRGQDVALRCDPISGHVSLFWYQQALGQGPEFLTYFQNEAQLDKSGLPSDRFFAERPEGSVSTLKIQRTQQEDSAVYLCASSLWLGQENYGYTFGSGTRLTVV.

The DNA of the CDR3 is TGTGCCATCAGTGACCGCCCACCGCCTCAGCCCCAGCATTTT. It codes for CAISDRPPPQPQHF. V is TRBV10-3 and J is TRBJ1-5; no clear D. The V and J ends lost 3 bases and 6 bases respectively, with 12 bases between them. The length of the CDR3 is 14 residues. Germline V CDR1 and CDR2: ENHRY, SYGVKD.

This clone is medium-sized within its sample. J is TRBJ2-5 and V is TRBV29-1; D may match TRBD1 or TRBD2 (6 bases each). The CDR3 covers 14 residues. V was cut by 6 bases and J by 4 bases, with 18 bases left in between. CDR1 is SQVTM and CDR2 is ANQGSEA in the germline V gene. The chain's CDR3 is CSVQTGDKIETQYF. In DNA form, the CDR3 reads TGCAGCGTCCAGACGGGGGACAAAATAGAGACCCAGTACTTC.

The gene calls are TRBV10-3 and TRBJ2-1; the D call may be TRBD1 or TRBD2 (6 bases each). Trimming shortened V by 8 bases and J by 1 base, and 18 bases separated the two germline ends. There are 16 residues in the CDR3. Looked up from germline, CDR1 is ENHRY and CDR2 is SYGVKD. The CDR3 coding sequence is TGTGCCATCGCGGGACAAAAGAGAAGGTCCTACAATGAGCAGTTCTTC. It encodes CAIAGQKRRSYNEQFF.

The chain carries TRBV18 and TRBJ1-1; D unresolved. CDR3 size: 13 residues. Trimming removed 6 bases from V and 0 bases from J, with 8 bases in between. Germline V lookup: CDR1 KGHSH, CDR2 LQKENI. The CDR3 loop reads CASSEGMNTEAFF. CDR3 bases: TGTGCCAGCTCGGAGGGCATGAACACTGAAGCTTTCTTT.

The chain has TRBV5-1 and TRBJ1-6, with 7 positions matching TRBD1. V gave up 1 base and J gave up 8 bases; unmatched junction bases: 3. This CDR3 comprises 14 residues. From germline, CDR1 is SGHRS and CDR2 YFSETQ. CDR3 residues: CASSLFRGDSPLHF. The CDR3 coding sequence is TGCGCCAGCAGCTTGTTCAGGGGGGATTCACCCCTCCACTTT.

V gene TRBV2 combines with J gene TRBJ1-2, with 10 bases matching TRBD1. This CDR3 contains 13 residues. Trimming cost V 10 bases and J 7 bases; bases outside gene matches: 9. Germline V gives CDR1 SNHLY, CDR2 FYNNEI. CDR3 region: CATWTGGRGGYTF. DNA for the CDR3: TGTGCCACGTGGACAGGGGGGAGAGGTGGCTACACCTTC.

About this clone itself: This sample also contains other DNA sequences that code for the same CDR3. The V gene is TRBV5-1, the J gene TRBJ1-2, with a tentative D call TRBD1 (5 bases). V was shortened by 2 bases and J by 0 bases, with 8 bases between the two germline ends. There are 14 residues in the CDR3. Germline V CDR1 and CDR2: SGHRS, YFSETQ. The CDR3 is CASSLDRANYGYTF. DNA of the CDR3: TGCGCCAGCAGCTTAGACAGAGCTAACTATGGCTACACCTTC.

This clone was detected only a few times. This rearrangement joins TRBV30 to TRBJ2-5; D possibly corresponds to TRBD1 (6 bases). Trimming took off 4 bases at V and 1 base at J, with 10 bases between the two ends. Germline values: CDR1 GTSNPN, CDR2 SVGIG (reference sequence). This CDR3 is 13 amino acids long. The CDR3 here is CAWTPGVQETQYF. The CDR3 bases are TGTGCCTGGACTCCAGGGGTCCAAGAGACCCAGTACTTC.

This clone appeared a single time. V usage is TRBV4-1 and J usage is TRBJ2-2; TRBD2 matches at 12 bases. Unmatched junction bases numbered 8, after V lost 1 base and J lost 2 bases. The V gene's germline CDR1 is MGHRA and CDR2 YSYEKL. This CDR3 comprises 19 residues. CDR3 loop: CASSQGGLAGELNTGELFF. The CDR3 bases are TGCGCCAGCAGCCAAGGGGGACTAGCGGGTGAGCTAAACACCGGGGAGCTGTTTTTT.

This clone was counted once. The rearrangement links TRBV6-6 to TRBJ1-6, with D hard to call. The V gene's germline CDR1 is MNHNY and CDR2 SVGAGI (reference sequence). CDR3 length: 11 residues. The V end lost 4 bases, the J end lost 8 bases, and 3 bases lay between the germline ends. The CDR3 spells CASSSYSPLHF. The DNA of the CDR3 is TGTGCCAGCAGTTCTTATTCACCCCTCCACTTT.